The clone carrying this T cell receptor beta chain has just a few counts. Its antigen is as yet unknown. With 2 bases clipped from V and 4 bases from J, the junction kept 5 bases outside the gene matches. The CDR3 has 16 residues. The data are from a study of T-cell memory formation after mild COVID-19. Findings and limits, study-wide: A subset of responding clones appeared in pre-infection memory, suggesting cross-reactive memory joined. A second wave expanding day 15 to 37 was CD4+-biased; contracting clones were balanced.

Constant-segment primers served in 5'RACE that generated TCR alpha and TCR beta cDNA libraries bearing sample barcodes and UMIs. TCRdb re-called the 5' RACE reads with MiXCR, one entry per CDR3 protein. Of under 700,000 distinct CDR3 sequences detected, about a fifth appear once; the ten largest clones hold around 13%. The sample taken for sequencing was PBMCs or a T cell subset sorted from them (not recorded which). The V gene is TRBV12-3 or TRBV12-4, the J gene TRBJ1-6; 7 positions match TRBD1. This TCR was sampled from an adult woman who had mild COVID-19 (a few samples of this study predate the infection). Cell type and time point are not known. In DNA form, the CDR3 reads TGTGCCAGCAGTTTAAGGGGCAGGGGGTATAATTCACCCCTCCACTTT. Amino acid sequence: CASSLRGRGYNSPLHF.